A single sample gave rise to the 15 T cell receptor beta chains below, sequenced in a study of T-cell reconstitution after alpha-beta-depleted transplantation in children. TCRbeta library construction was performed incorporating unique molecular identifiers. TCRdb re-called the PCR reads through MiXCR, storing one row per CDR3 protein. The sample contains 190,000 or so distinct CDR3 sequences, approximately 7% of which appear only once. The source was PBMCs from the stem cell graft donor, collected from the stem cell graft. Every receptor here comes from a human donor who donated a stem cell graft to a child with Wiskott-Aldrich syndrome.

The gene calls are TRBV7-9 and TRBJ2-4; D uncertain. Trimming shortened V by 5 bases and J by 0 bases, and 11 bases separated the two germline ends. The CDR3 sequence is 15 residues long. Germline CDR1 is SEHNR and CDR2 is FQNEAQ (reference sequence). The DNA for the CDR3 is TGTGCCAGCAGCCCCTCAGAGTTAGCCAAAAACATTCAGTACTTC. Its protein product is CASSPSELAKNIQYF.

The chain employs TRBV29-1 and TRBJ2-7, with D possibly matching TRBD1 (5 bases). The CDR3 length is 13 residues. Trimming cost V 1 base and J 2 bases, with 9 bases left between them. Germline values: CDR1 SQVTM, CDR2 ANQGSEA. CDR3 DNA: TGCAGCGTTGAAGCCGACAGTACCTACGAGCAGTACTTC. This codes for CSVEADSTYEQYF.

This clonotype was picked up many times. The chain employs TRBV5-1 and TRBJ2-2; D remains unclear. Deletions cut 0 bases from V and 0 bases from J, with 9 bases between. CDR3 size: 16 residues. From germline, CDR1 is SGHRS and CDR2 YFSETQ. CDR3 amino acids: CASSLAASTNTGELFF. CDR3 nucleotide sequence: TGCGCCAGCAGCTTGGCGGCGTCAACGAACACCGGGGAGCTGTTTTTT.

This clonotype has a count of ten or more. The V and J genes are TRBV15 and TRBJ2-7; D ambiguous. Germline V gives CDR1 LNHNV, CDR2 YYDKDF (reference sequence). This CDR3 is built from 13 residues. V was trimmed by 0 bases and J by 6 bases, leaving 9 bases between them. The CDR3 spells CATSRDGKSEQYF. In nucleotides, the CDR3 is TGTGCCACCAGCAGAGATGGGAAGTCCGAGCAGTACTTC.

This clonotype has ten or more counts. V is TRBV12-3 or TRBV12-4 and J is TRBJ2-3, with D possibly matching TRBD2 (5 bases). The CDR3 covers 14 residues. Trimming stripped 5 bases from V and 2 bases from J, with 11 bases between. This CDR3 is CASSRSGSTDTQYF. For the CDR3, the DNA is TGTGCCAGCAGTCGAAGCGGTTCCACAGATACGCAGTATTTT.

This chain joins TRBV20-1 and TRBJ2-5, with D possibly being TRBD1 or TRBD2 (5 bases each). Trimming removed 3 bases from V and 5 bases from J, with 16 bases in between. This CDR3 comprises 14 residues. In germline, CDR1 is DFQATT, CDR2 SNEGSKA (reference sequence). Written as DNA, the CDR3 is TGCAGTGCTAGCGGGGCCCTGACGGGGGAGACCCAGTACTTC. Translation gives CSASGALTGETQYF.

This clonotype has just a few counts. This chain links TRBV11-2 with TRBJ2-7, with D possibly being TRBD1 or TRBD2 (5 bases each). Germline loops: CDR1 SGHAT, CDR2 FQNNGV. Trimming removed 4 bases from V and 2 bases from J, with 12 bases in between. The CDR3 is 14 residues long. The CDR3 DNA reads TGTGCCAGCAGCTATTGGGACGTAGCCTACGAGCAGTACTTC. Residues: CASSYWDVAYEQYF. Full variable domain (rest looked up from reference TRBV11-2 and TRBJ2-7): EAGVAQSPRYKIIEKRQSVAFWCNPISGHATLYWYQQILGQGPKLLIQFQNNGVVDDSQLPKDRFSAERLKGVDSTLKIQPAKLEDSAVYLCASSYWDVAYEQYFGPGTRLTVT.

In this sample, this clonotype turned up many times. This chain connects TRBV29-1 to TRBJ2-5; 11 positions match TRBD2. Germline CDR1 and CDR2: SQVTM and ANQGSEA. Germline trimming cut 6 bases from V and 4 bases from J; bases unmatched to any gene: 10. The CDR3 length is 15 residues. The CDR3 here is CSVETSGSLRETQYF. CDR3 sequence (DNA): TGCAGCGTGGAAACTAGCGGGAGCTTGAGAGAGACCCAGTACTTC.

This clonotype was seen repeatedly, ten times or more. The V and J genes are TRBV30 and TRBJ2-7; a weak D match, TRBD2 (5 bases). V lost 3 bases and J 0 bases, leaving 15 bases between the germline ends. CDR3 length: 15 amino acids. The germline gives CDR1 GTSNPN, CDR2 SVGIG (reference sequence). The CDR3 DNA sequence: TGTGCCTGGAGGCCGGACTTTTTGAGCTCCTACGAGCAGTACTTC. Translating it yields CAWRPDFLSSYEQYF.

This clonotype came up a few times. CDR3 sequence (DNA): TGTGCCAGCAGCCCATCAGGTATCGACGAGCAGTACTTC. Amino acid sequence: CASSPSGIDEQYF. The rearrangement joins TRBV3-1 to TRBJ2-7; D unclear. The V end lost 4 bases, the J end lost 5 bases, and 12 bases lay between the germline ends. The germline CDR1 and CDR2 sequences are LGHDT and YNNKEL (reference sequence). The CDR3 contains 13 residues.

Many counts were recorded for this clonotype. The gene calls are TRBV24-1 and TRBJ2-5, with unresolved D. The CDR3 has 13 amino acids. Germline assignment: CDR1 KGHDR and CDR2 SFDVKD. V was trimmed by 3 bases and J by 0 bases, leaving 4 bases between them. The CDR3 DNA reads TGTGCCACCAGTGATGACTACCAAGAGACCCAGTACTTC. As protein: CATSDDYQETQYF.

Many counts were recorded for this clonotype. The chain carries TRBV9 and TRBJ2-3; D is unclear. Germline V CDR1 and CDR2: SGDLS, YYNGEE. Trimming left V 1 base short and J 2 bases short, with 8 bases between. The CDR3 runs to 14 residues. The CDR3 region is CASSVFDDTDTQYF. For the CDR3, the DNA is TGTGCCAGCAGCGTATTCGACGACACAGATACGCAGTATTTT.

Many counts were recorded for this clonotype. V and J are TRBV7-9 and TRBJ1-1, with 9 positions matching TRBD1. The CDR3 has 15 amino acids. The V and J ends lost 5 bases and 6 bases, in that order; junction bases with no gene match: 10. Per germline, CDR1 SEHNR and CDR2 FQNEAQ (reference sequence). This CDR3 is CASSPRDRARPEAFF. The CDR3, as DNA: TGTGCCAGCAGCCCGAGGGACAGGGCCCGGCCTGAAGCTTTCTTT. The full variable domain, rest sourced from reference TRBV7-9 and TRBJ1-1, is DTGVSQNPRHKITKRGQNVTFRCDPISEHNRLYWYRQTLGQGPEFLTYFQNEAQLEKSRLLSDRFSAERPKGSFSTLEIQRTEQGDSAMYLCASSPRDRARPEAFFGQGTRLTVV.

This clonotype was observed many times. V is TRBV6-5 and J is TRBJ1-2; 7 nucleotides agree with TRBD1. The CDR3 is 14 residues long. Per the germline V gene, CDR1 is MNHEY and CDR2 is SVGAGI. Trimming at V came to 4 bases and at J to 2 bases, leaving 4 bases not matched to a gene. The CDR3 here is CASSFSRGNYGYTF. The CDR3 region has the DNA TGTGCCAGCAGTTTCTCCAGGGGGAACTATGGCTACACCTTC.

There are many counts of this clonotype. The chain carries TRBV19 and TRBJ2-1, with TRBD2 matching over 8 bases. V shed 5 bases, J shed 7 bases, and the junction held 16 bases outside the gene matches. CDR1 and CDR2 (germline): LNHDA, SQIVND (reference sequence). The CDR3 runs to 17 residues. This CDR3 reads CASSLITPSGRGNEQFF. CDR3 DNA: TGTGCCAGTAGTCTTATAACCCCCAGCGGGAGAGGGAATGAGCAGTTCTTC.